Given below is one T cell receptor (beta chain) in context. This sample stems from a study of shared clonotypes between healthy human individuals. TCRdb's copy holds only in-frame clones and misses some; the assay was immunoSEQ multiplex PCR. The sample has approximately 1.4 million clones; 98% are singletons. Germline V gives CDR1 MDHEN, CDR2 SYDVKM. The CDR3 covers 18 residues. V gave up 1 base and J gave up 2 bases; unmatched junction bases: 8. The sample was naive CD4+ T cells sorted from blood. Subset reported: CD45RA+ positively selected. The clonotype was recovered from a man aged 25 to 40 in good health. The chain couples TRBV28 to TRBJ1-5; the match to TRBD1 covers 10 bases. The CDR3 here is CASSLLTGGGYGNQPQHF. The CDR3 DNA is TGTGCCAGCAGTTTATTGACAGGGGGCGGATATGGCAATCAGCCCCAGCATTTT.